This is a list of T cell receptor beta chains from one sample in a study of cytomegalovirus exposure and HLA in healthy donors. The table came from immunoSEQ multiplex PCR; TCRdb's copy has only in-frame clones and leaves some out. The data show 65,000 to 90,000 clones, roughly 95% seen once. The specimen sequenced was PBMCs. These receptors were taken from a man in his late teens or twenties in good health and CMV-seronegative. Each CDR3 is given with its conserved first and last residue. Fields, in order: D gene, V gene, J gene, clone size, CDR3 DNA, CDR3 protein. D genes are given only for firm matches. The size field is filled for only some rows; it gives once, few, many or a size class.

d_gene: -; v_gene: TRBV27; j_gene: TRBJ1-2; abundance: -; CDR3nt: TGTGCCAGCAGTTTATCGGCAGAAGCTAACTATGGCTACACCTTC; CDR3aa: CASSLSAEANYGYTF
d_gene: -; v_gene: TRBV7-3; j_gene: TRBJ1-2; abundance: once; CDR3nt: TGTGCCAGCAGCTTAGAATTTGAGAGTAGCTATGGCTACACCTTC; CDR3aa: CASSLEFESSYGYTF
d_gene: -; v_gene: TRBV6-6; j_gene: TRBJ2-7; abundance: -; CDR3nt: TGTGCCAGCAGTTACCAGGTTTTCTCCTACGAGCAGTACTTC; CDR3aa: CASSYQVFSYEQYF
d_gene: -; v_gene: TRBV18; j_gene: TRBJ1-2; abundance: -; CDR3nt: TGTGCCAGCTCACCACAACGACTCGGCGGATATGGCTACACCTTC; CDR3aa: CASSPQRLGGYGYTF
d_gene: TRBD1; v_gene: TRBV27; j_gene: TRBJ1-2; abundance: -; CDR3nt: TGTGCCAGCAAGAGCCAAGGGACAGGGGGCTTCCATGGCTATGGCTACACCTTC; CDR3aa: CASKSQGTGGFHGYGYTF
d_gene: -; v_gene: TRBV30; j_gene: TRBJ2-7; abundance: -; CDR3nt: TGTGCCTGGAGCGGACCAGGGGTAACCCACGAGCAGTACTTC; CDR3aa: CAWSGPGVTHEQYF
d_gene: -; v_gene: TRBV18; j_gene: TRBJ2-1; abundance: once; CDR3nt: TGTGCCAGCTCACCACCGCGGGGTATCGCCTACAATGAGCAGTTCTTC; CDR3aa: CASSPPRGIAYNEQFF
d_gene: -; v_gene: TRBV5-1; j_gene: TRBJ2-5; abundance: -; CDR3nt: TGCGCCAGCAGCCCGGGCACTAGTCGGAGAGAGACCCAGTACTTC; CDR3aa: CASSPGTSRRETQYF
d_gene: TRBD2; v_gene: TRBV6-6; j_gene: TRBJ2-1; abundance: -; CDR3nt: TGTGCCAGCAGTTCCGGACTAGCGGGGGGTAATGAGCAGTTCTTC; CDR3aa: CASSSGLAGGNEQFF
d_gene: -; v_gene: TRBV19; j_gene: TRBJ2-2; abundance: -; CDR3nt: TGTGCCAGTGCCAGGGACTCCAACACCGGGGAGCTGTTTTTT; CDR3aa: CASARDSNTGELFF
d_gene: TRBD1; v_gene: TRBV6-1; j_gene: TRBJ1-2; abundance: -; CDR3nt: TGTGCCAGCAGTGGCGCTGGACAGGGCACGTCCGGGCGCTACACCTTC; CDR3aa: CASSGAGQGTSGRYTF
d_gene: -; v_gene: TRBV5-8; j_gene: TRBJ1-5; abundance: -; CDR3nt: TGTGCCAGCAGCTTTAGATCCTATAGCAATCAGCCCCAGCATTTT; CDR3aa: CASSFRSYSNQPQHF
d_gene: -; v_gene: TRBV19; j_gene: TRBJ1-2; abundance: -; CDR3nt: TGTGCCAGACCGACAGTAGGGGTAAGCTACACCTTC; CDR3aa: CARPTVGVSYTF